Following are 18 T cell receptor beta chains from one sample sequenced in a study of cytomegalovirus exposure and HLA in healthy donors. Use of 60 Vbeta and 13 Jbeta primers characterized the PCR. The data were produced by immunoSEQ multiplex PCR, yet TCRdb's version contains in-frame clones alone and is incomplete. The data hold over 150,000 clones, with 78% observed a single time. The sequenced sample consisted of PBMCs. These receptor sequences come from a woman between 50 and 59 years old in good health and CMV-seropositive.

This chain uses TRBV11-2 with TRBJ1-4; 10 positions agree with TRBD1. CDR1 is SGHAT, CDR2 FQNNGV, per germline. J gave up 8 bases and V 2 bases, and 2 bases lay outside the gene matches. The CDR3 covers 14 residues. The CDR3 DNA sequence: TGTGCCAGCAGCTTAAGACAGGGGGCCGAAAAACTGTTTTTT. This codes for CASSLRQGAEKLFF.

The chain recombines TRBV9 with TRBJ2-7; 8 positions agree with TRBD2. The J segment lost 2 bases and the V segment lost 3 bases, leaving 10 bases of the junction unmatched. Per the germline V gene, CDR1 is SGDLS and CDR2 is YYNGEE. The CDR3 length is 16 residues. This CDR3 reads CASSGGGAGDTYEQYF. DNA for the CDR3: TGTGCCAGCAGCGGGGGGGGAGCGGGGGATACCTACGAGCAGTACTTC.

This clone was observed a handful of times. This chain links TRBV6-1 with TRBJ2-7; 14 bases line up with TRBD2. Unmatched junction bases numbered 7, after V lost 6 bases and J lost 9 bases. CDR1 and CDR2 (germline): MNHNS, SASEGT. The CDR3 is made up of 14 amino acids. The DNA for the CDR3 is TGTGCCAGCAGCCCCGGGACTAGCGGGGGCCTGCAGTACTTC. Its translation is CASSPGTSGGLQYF.

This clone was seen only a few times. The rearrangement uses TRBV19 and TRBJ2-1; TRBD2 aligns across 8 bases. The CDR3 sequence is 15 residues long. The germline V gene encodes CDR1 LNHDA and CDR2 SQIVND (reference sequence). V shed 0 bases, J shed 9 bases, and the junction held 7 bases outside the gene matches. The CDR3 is CASSIEASSGGEQFF. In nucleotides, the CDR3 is TGTGCCAGTAGTATAGAGGCGAGCAGCGGGGGTGAGCAGTTCTTC.

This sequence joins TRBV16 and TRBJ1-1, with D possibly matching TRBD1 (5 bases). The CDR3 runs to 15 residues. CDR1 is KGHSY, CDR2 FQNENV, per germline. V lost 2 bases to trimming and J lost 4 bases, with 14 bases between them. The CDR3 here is CASSQGAGVATEAFF. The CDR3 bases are TGTGCCAGCAGCCAAGGGGCGGGGGTGGCCACTGAAGCTTTCTTT.

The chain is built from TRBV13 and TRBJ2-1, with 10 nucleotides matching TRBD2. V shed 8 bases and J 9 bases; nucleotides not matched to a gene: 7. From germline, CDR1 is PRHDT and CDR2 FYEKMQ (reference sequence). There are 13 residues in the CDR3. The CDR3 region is CASEREGRGEQFF. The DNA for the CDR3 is TGTGCCAGCGAGCGGGAGGGCCGAGGTGAGCAGTTCTTC.

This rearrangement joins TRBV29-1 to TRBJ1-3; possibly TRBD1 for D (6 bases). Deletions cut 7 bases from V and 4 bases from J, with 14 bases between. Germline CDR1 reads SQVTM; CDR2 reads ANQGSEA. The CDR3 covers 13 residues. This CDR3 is CSAIGGSGNTIYF. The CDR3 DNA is TGCAGCGCCATAGGGGGATCGGGAAACACCATATATTTT.

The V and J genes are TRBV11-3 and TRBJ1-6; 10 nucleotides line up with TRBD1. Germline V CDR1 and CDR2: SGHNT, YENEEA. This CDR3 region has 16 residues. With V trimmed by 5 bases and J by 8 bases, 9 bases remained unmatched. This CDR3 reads CASSLSWGQGHSPLHF. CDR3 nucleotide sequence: TGTGCCAGCAGCCTCTCCTGGGGACAGGGGCATTCACCCCTCCACTTT.

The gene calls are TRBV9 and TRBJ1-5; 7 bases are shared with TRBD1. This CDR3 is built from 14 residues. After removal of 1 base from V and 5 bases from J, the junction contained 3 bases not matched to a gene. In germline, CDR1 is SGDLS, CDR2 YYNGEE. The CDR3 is CASSVTGVDQPQHF. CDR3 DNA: TGTGCCAGCAGCGTAACAGGGGTTGATCAGCCCCAGCATTTT.

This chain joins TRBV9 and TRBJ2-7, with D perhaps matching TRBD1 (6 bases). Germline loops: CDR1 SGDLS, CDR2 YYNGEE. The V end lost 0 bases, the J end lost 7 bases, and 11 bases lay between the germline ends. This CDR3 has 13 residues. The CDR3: CASSVGTAREQYF. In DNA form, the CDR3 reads TGTGCCAGCAGCGTAGGGACAGCTCGGGAGCAGTACTTC. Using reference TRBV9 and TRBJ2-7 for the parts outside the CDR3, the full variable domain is DSGVTQTPKHLITATGQRVTLRCSPRSGDLSVYWYQQSLDQGLQFLIQYYNGEERAKGNILERFSAQQFPDLHSELNLSSLELGDSALYFCASSVGTAREQYFGPGTRLTVT.

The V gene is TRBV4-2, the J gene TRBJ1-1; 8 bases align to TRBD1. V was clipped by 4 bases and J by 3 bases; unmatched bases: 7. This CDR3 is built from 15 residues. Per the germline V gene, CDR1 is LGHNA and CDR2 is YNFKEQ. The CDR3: CASSLATGEDTEAFF. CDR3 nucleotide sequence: TGTGCCAGCAGCCTCGCGACAGGGGAGGACACTGAAGCTTTCTTT.

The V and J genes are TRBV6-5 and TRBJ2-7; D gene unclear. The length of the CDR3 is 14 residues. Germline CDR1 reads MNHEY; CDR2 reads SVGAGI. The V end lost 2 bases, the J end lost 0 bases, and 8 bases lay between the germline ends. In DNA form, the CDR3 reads TGTGCCAGCAGTTACGGTGGCCGCTCCTACGAGCAGTACTTC. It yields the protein CASSYGGRSYEQYF.

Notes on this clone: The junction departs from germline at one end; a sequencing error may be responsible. The CDR3 loop reads CASSLGSGSADTQYF. The CDR3 nucleotides are TGTGCTAGCAGCTTAGGGAGCGGGAGTGCAGATACGCAGTATTTT. The V gene is TRBV7-7, the J gene TRBJ2-3, with 8 nucleotides matching TRBD2. Germline CDR1 reads SSHAT; CDR2 reads FNYEAQ (reference sequence). The CDR3 is 15 residues long.

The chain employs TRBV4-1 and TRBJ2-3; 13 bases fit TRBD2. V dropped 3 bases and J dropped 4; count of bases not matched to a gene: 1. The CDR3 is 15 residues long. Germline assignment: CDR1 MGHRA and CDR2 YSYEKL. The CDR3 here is CASSQTSGGSDTQYF. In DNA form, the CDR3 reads TGCGCCAGCAGCCAGACTAGCGGGGGGTCAGATACGCAGTATTTT.

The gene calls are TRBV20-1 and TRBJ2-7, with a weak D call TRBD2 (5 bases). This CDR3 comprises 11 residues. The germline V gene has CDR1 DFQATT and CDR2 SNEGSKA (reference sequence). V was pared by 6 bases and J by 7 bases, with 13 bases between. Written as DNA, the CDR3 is TGCAGTGCGGGCGCGGGTTGGGAGCAGTACTTC. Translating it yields CSAGAGWEQYF.

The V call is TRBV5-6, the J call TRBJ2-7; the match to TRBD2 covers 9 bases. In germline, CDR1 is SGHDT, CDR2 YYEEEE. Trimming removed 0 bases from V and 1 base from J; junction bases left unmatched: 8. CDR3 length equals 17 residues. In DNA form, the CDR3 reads TGTGCCAGCAGCTTGGGGGGGGGCGGGAGGGTTTCCTACGAGCAGTACTTC. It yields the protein CASSLGGGGRVSYEQYF. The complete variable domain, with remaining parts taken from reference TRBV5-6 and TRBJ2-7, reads DAGVTQSPTHLIKTRGQQVTLRCSPKSGHDTVSWYQQALGQGPQFIFQYYEEEERQRGNFPDRFSGHQFPNYSSELNVNALLLGDSALYLCASSLGGGGRVSYEQYFGPGTRLTVT.

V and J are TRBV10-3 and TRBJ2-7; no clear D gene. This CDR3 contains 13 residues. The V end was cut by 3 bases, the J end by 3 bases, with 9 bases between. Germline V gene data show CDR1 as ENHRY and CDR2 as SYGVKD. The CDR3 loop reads CAISDGPNYEQYF. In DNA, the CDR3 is TGTGCCATCAGTGATGGGCCTAACTACGAGCAGTACTTC.

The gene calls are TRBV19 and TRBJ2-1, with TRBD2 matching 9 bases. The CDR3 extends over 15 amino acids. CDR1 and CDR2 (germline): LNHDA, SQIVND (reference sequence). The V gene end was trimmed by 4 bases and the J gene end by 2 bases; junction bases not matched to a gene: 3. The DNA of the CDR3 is TGTGCCAGTAGTAAGCTAGCGGGGCCCTACAATGAGCAGTTCTTC. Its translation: CASSKLAGPYNEQFF. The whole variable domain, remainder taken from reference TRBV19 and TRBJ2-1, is DGGITQSPKYLFRKEGQNVTLSCEQNLNHDAMYWYRQDPGQGLRLIYYSQIVNDFQKGDIAEGYSVSREKKESFPLTVTSAQKNPTAFYLCASSKLAGPYNEQFFGPGTRLTVL.